The clone carrying this T cell receptor beta chain was recorded at least ten times. This record belongs to a study of T cells in Graves' hyperthyroidism and ophthalmopathy. Researchers amplified the TCR beta CDR3 regions from RNA transcripts. A set of HTBI primers served as the primers for a first-round RT-PCR of the TCR CDR3. TCRdb ran MiXCR on the multiplex PCR reads and lists one entry per CDR3 protein. The table lists approximately 370,000 distinct CDR3 sequences, about 17% of them singletons. The CDR3 is 18 amino acids. J gave up 2 bases and V 3 bases, and 6 bases lay outside the gene matches. Germline V gene data show CDR1 as MNHEY and CDR2 as SMNVEV (reference sequence).

V usage is TRBV27 and J usage is TRBJ2-1, with 14 bases aligning to TRBD2. The clonotype was recovered from a woman aged 30 to 39 with Graves' hyperthyroidism that later progressed to Graves' ophthalmopathy. The sequencing input was blood. Here the CDR3 DNA reads TGTGCCAGCAGTTTTGGGACTAGCGGGGGATCAGCCTACAATGAGCAGTTCTTC. As protein: CASSFGTSGGSAYNEQFF.